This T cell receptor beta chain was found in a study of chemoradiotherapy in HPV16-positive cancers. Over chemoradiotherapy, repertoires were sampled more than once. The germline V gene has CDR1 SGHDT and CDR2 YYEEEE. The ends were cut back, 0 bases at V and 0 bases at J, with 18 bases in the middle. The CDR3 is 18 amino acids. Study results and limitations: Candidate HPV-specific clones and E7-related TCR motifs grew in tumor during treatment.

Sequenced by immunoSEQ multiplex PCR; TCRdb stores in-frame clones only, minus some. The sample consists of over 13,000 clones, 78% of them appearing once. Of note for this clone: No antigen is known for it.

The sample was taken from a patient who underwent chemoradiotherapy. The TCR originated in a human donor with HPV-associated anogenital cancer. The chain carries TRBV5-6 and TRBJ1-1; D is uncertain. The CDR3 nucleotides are TGTGCCAGCAGCTTGGCCTATGGGTACGTTCTCCTGAACACTGAAGCTTTCTTT. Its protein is CASSLAYGYVLLNTEAFF.